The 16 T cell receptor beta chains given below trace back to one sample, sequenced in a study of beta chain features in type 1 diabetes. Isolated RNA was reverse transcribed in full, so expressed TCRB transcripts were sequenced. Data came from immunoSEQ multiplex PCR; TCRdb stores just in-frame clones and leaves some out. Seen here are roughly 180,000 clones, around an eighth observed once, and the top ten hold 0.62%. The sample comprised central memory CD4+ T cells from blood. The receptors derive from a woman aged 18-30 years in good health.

Here the CDR3 reads CASSLTGVNEQFF. In DNA form, the CDR3 reads TGTGCCAGCAGCTTAACGGGGGTCAATGAGCAGTTCTTC. The chain uses TRBV7-9 and TRBJ2-1, with a possible D match to TRBD2 (6 bases). Germline assignment: CDR1 SEHNR and CDR2 FQNEAQ (reference sequence). Trimming took 2 bases from V and 6 from J, leaving 8 bases between them. The CDR3 loop spans 13 amino acids.

CDR3 coding DNA: TGTGCCAGCAGCCCAAACCCCGGGACTAGCGGATACGAGCAGTACTTC. Translating gives CASSPNPGTSGYEQYF. The chain links TRBV7-9 to TRBJ2-7; 11 bases agree with TRBD2. The germline V gene has CDR1 SEHNR and CDR2 FQNEAQ (reference sequence). The junction had 10 bases not matched to a gene; V was cut back by 5 bases and J by 4 bases. The CDR3 is 16 residues long.

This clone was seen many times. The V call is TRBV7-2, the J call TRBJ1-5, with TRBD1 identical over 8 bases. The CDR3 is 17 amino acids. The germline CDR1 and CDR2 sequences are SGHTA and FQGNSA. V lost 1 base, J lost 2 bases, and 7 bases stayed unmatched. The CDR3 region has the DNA TGTGCCAGCAGCTTAGTGGCGGACAGGGCGGGCAATCAGCCCCAGCATTTT. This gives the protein CASSLVADRAGNQPQHF.

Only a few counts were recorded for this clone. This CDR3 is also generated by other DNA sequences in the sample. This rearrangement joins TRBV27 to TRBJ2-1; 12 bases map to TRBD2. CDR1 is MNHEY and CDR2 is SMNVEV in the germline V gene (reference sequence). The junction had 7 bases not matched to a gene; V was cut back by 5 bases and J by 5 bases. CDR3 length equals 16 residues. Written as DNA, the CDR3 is TGTGCCAGCAGTCTATGGTCTAGCGGGAGGGACAATGAGCAGTTCTTC. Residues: CASSLWSSGRDNEQFF.

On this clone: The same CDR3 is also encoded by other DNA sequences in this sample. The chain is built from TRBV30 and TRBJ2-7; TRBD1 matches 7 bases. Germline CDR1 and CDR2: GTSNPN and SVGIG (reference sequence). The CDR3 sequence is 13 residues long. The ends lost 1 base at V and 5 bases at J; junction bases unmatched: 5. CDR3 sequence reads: CAWSGQGNHEQYF. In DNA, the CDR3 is TGTGCCTGGAGTGGACAGGGAAACCACGAGCAGTACTTC.

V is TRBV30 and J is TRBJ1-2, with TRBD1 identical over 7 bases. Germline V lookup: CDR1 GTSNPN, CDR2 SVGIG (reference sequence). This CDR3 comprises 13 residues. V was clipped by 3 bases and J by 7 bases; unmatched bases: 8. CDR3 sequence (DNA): TGTGCCTGGAGCCCGACAGGGAAGATTGGCTACACCTTC. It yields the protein CAWSPTGKIGYTF.

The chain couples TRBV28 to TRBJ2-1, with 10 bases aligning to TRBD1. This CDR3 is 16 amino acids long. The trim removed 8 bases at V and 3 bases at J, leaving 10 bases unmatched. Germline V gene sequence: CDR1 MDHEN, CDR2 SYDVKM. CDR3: CASPPAGTGVYNEQFF. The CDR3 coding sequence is TGTGCCAGCCCCCCGGCGGGGACAGGGGTCTACAATGAGCAGTTCTTC.

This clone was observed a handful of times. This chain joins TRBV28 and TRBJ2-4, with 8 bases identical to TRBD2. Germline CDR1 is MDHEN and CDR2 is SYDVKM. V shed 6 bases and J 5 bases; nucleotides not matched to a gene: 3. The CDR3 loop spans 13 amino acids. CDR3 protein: CASSGTRQNIQYF. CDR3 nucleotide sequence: TGTGCCAGCAGCGGGACTAGACAAAACATTCAGTACTTC. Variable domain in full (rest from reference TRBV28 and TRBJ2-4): DVKVTQSSRYLVKRTGEKVFLECVQDMDHENMFWYRQDPGLGLRLIYFSYDVKMKEKGDIPEGYSVSREKKERFSLILESASTNQTSMYLCASSGTRQNIQYFGAGTRLSVL.

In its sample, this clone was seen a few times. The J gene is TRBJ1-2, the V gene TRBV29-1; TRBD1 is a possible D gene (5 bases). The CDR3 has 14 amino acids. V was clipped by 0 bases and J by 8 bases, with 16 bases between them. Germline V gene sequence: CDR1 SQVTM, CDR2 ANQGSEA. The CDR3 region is CSVEDRGRRQGYTF. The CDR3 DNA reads TGCAGCGTTGAAGATCGGGGGAGGAGGCAGGGCTACACCTTC.

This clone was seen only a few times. The CDR3 reads CASRVGYMGEKLFF. Written as DNA, the CDR3 is TGTGCCAGCCGTGTCGGGTATATGGGTGAAAAACTGTTTTTT. The chain joins TRBV27 to TRBJ1-4; D ambiguous. The germline V and J ends were trimmed by 8 bases and 7 bases, with 17 bases remaining between them. Germline V lookup: CDR1 MNHEY, CDR2 SMNVEV (reference sequence). The length of the CDR3 is 14 residues. The whole variable domain, filled in from reference TRBV27 and TRBJ1-4, reads EAQVTQNPRYLITVTGKKLTVTCSQNMNHEYMSWYRQDPGLGLRQIYYSMNVEVTDKGDVPEGYKVSRKEKRNFPLILESPSPNQTSLYFCASRVGYMGEKLFFGSGTQLSVL.

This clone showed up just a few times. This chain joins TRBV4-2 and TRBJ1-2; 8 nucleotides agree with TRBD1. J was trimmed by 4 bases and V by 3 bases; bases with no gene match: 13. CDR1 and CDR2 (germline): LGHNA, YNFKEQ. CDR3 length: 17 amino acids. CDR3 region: CASSQAGTGRFIYGYTF. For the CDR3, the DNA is TGTGCCAGCAGCCAGGCCGGGACAGGTCGCTTTATCTATGGCTACACCTTC.

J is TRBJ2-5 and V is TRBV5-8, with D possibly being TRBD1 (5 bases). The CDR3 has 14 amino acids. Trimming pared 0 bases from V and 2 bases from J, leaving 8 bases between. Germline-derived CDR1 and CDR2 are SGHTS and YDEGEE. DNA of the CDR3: TGTGCCAGCAGCTTGGAATACAGGCAAGAGACCCAGTACTTC. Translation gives CASSLEYRQETQYF. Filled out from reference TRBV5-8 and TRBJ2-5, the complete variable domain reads EAGVTQSPTHLIKTRGQQATLRCSPISGHTSVYWYQQALGLGLQFLLWYDEGEERNRGNFPPRFSGRQFPNYSSELNVNALELEDSALYLCASSLEYRQETQYFGPGTRLLVL.

CDR3 region: CAWSVEGWGNTIYF. The DNA for the CDR3 is TGTGCCTGGAGTGTCGAGGGTTGGGGAAACACCATATATTTT. The V gene is TRBV30, the J gene TRBJ1-3; D ambiguous. The germline gives CDR1 GTSNPN, CDR2 SVGIG (reference sequence). The germline V and J ends were trimmed by 0 bases and 4 bases, with 10 bases remaining between them. The CDR3 extends over 14 amino acids.

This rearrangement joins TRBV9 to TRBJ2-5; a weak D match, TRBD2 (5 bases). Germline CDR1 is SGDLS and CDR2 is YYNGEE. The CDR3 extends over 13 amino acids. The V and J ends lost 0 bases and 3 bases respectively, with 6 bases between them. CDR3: CASSVGSEETQYF. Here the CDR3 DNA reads TGTGCCAGCAGCGTAGGTAGCGAAGAGACCCAGTACTTC.

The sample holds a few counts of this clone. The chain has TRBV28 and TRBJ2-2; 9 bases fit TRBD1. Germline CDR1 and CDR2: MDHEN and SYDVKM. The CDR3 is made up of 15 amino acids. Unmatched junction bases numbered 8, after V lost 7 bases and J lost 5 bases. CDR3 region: CASTSPGQGTGELFF. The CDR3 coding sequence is TGTGCCAGCACCTCTCCGGGACAGGGAACCGGGGAGCTGTTTTTT.

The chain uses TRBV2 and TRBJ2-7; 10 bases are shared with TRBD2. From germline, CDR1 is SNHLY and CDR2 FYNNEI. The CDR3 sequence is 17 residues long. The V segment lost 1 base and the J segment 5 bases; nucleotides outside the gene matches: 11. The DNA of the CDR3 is TGTGCCAGCAGTGAAGAGGTAGCTAGCGGGAGAGGGGACGAGCAGTACTTC. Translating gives CASSEEVASGRGDEQYF. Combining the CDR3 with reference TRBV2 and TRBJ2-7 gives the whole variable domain EPEVTQTPSHQVTQMGQEVILRCVPISNHLYFYWYRQILGQKVEFLVSFYNNEISEKSEIFDDQFSVERPDGSNFTLKIRSTKLEDSAMYFCASSEEVASGRGDEQYFGPGTRLTVT.